The subject of this entry is one T cell receptor (beta chain). The antigen remains undetermined. Germline CDR1 and CDR2: SGHDT and YYEEEE. The CDR3 loop spans 15 amino acids. Trimming took off 3 bases at V and 0 bases at J, with 13 bases between the two ends. The data were taken from a study of CD8 T cells in ankylosing spondylitis. Findings and limits, study-wide: Disease-linked clones bore a CD8+ phenotype, appearing relatively rarely in peripheral blood. Apparently characteristic of ankylosing spondylitis blood was a TCR beta motif (about eight highly homologous variants). The study looked at matched synovial fluid samples from ankylosing spondylitis patients. Disease-linked clones were reported to be significantly enriched there.

Generation of TCR beta libraries employed quantitative 5'-RACE incorporating molecular barcodes. One entry per CDR3 protein results from TCRdb running MiXCR on the 5' RACE reads. The repertoire holds under 950,000 distinct CDR3 sequences, with roughly 19% as singletons. Sequenced material: blood, either unsorted or a sorted T cell fraction (not recorded which). The rearrangement joins TRBV5-6 to TRBJ2-7; D is perhaps TRBD1 (6 bases). The sequence was collected from a male donor with ankylosing spondylitis. The CDR3 sequence is CASSYVQGFSYEQYF. CDR3 DNA: TGTGCCAGCAGCTACGTACAGGGTTTCTCCTACGAGCAGTACTTC.